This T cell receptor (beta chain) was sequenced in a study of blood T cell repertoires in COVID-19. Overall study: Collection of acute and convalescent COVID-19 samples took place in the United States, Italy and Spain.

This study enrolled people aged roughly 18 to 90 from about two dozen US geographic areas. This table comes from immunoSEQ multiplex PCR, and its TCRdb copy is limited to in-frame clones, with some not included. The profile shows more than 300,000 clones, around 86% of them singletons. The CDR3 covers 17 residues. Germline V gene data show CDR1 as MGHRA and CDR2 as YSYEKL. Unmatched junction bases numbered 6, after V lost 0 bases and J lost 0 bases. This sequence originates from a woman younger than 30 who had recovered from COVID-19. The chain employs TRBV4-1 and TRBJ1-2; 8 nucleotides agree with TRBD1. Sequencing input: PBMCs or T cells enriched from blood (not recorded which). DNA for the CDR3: TGCGCCAGCAGCCAAGAACAGGGGGTCCTAGCTAACTATGGCTACACCTTC. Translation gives CASSQEQGVLANYGYTF.